Presented here are 5 T cell receptor beta chains from one specimen sequenced in a study of beta chain features in type 1 diabetes. The antigens for these receptors are not known. Every bit of the isolated RNA underwent reverse transcription, so sequencing read expressed TCRB transcripts. Measured with immunoSEQ multiplex PCR; TCRdb has only the in-frame clones, and not every one. The sample lists about 120,000 clones, about 15% occurring once. Regarding the study as a whole: Patients with Type 1 diabetes showed moderately but significantly shorter TCRB CDR3s in all four CD4+ subsets.

Sequenced material: central memory CD4+ T cells from blood. The receptor source for this set is a man aged 25-40 years with type 1 diabetes.

Comments on this clone: The junction shows a germline mismatch at one end, possibly a read error. The chain carries TRBV5-6 and TRBJ2-3; D unresolved. Germline CDR1 SGHDT, CDR2 YYEEEE. The CDR3 extends over 13 amino acids. The CDR3 protein is CASGLGGTDTQYF. The CDR3 coding sequence is TGTGCCAGCGGCTTGGGTGGGACAGATACGCAGTATTTT. Full variable domain (remainder filled in from reference TRBV5-6 and TRBJ2-3): DAGVTQSPTHLIKTRGQQVTLRCSPKSGHDTVSWYQQALGQGPQFIFQYYEEEERQRGNFPDRFSGHQFPNYSSELNVNALLLGDSALYLCASGLGGTDTQYFGPGTRLTVL.

This clone was picked up a small number of times. The chain has TRBV14 and TRBJ2-3; no firm D call. This CDR3 is 12 amino acids long. Looked up from germline, CDR1 is SGHDN and CDR2 is FVKESK. The V end lost 4 bases, the J end lost 7 bases, and 9 bases lay between the germline ends. CDR3 in DNA: TGTGCCAGCAGCCTTAACACGTATACGCAGTATTTT. Translating it yields CASSLNTYTQYF.

This chain uses TRBV19 with TRBJ2-7, with D uncertain. Looked up from germline, CDR1 is LNHDA and CDR2 is SQIVND (reference sequence). V was pared by 0 bases and J by 10 bases, with 13 bases between. There are 13 residues in the CDR3. CDR3 nucleotides: TGTGCCAGTAGTATAGAGGGTGAAGGACGACAGTACTTC. Its protein product is CASSIEGEGRQYF.

This rearrangement joins TRBV7-2 to TRBJ2-5; D is possibly TRBD2 (7 bases). The CDR3 totals 13 residues. Trimming removed 5 bases from V and 5 bases from J, with 12 bases in between. Per germline, CDR1 SGHTA and CDR2 FQGNSA. DNA of the CDR3: TGTGCCAGCAGCGGGGGGGCCGGGGAGACCCAGTACTTC. This sequence encodes CASSGGAGETQYF.

This clone has more than one count but fewer than ten. The chain couples TRBV7-3 to TRBJ1-1; D gene unclear. The CDR3 extends over 14 amino acids. Trimming pared 3 bases from V and 0 bases from J, leaving 8 bases between. Germline V gene lookup returns CDR1 SGHTA and CDR2 FQGTGA. The CDR3 sequence is CASSLSAMNTEAFF. The CDR3 DNA reads as TGTGCCAGCAGCTTGTCTGCCATGAACACTGAAGCTTTCTTT.